The clone carrying this T cell receptor (beta chain) appeared a few times. This CDR3 spans 15 amino acids. CDR1 and CDR2 from the germline V gene are DFQATT and SNEGSKA (reference sequence). TCRdb reprocessed the RT-PCR reads via MiXCR and lists one record per CDR3 protein. The sample lists about 700,000 distinct CDR3 sequences; approximately 15% were seen once. This receptor was identified in a female donor in good health, serving as a healthy control. Sequenced input: memory CD4+ T cells from blood. This sequence joins TRBV20-1 and TRBJ2-2; 12 bases fit TRBD2. The CDR3 region is CSQTSGSGDTGELFF. In DNA form, the CDR3 reads TGCTCTCAGACTAGCGGGAGCGGAGACACCGGGGAGCTGTTTTTT.